The 25 T cell receptor beta chains given below trace back to one sample, sequenced in a study of cytomegalovirus exposure and HLA in healthy donors. The PCR used 60 Vbeta and 13 Jbeta primers. Sequencing used immunoSEQ multiplex PCR; TCRdb keeps in-frame clones, though not all of them. Here the sample spans approximately 130,000 clones, approximately 70% being singletons. Sequenced input: PBMCs. The receptors originated from an older woman in good health and CMV-seropositive.

This clone was counted only a few times. The J gene is TRBJ2-3, the V gene TRBV19; the D gene is possibly TRBD2 (5 bases). Deletions cut 4 bases from V and 0 bases from J, with 14 bases between. CDR3 length: 16 amino acids. CDR1 and CDR2 (germline): LNHDA, SQIVND (reference sequence). CDR3: CASSTRFLASTDTQYF. The CDR3 coding sequence is TGTGCCAGTAGTACCCGCTTCCTAGCTAGCACAGATACGCAGTATTTT.

The chain links TRBV18 to TRBJ1-2; 9 nucleotides align to TRBD1. Germline V gene sequence: CDR1 KGHSH, CDR2 LQKENI. This CDR3 has 14 residues. The V and J ends lost 3 bases and 2 bases, in that order; junction bases with no gene match: 1. CDR3 sequence reads: CASSPDRGNYGYTF. DNA for the CDR3: TGTGCCAGCTCACCGGACAGGGGCAACTATGGCTACACCTTC.

This chain uses TRBV7-9 with TRBJ1-4, with TRBD1 identical over 7 bases. V dropped 7 bases and J dropped 8; count of bases not matched to a gene: 13. Germline V CDR1 and CDR2: SEHNR, FQNEAQ (reference sequence). The CDR3 is 15 amino acids. The CDR3 DNA reads as TGTGCCAGCAACCAACCAGGGGGGTCAGGAGAAAAACTGTTTTTT. Its translation is CASNQPGGSGEKLFF.

V usage is TRBV29-1 and J usage is TRBJ2-1, with D tentatively TRBD2 (6 bases). Trimming shortened V by 4 bases and J by 8 bases, and 12 bases separated the two germline ends. The CDR3 loop spans 12 amino acids. Germline CDR1 is SQVTM and CDR2 is ANQGSEA. As DNA, the CDR3 is TGCAGCGTTGTGGAGGGAGTCCATGAGCAGTTCTTC. Translating it yields CSVVEGVHEQFF.

The chain is built from TRBV9 and TRBJ1-6; the D gene is possibly TRBD1 (6 bases). This CDR3 is built from 14 residues. Per germline, CDR1 SGDLS and CDR2 YYNGEE. The ends were cut back, 4 bases at V and 7 bases at J, with 12 bases in the middle. This CDR3 reads CASSLGGHNSPLHF. CDR3 coding DNA: TGTGCCAGCAGCCTTGGGGGCCACAATTCACCCCTCCACTTT.

In the case of this clone: Compared with germline, one end of the junction differs, possibly owing to a read error. Other DNA sequences in this sample translate to the same CDR3. The V and J genes are TRBV5-4 and TRBJ2-2; 8 bases match TRBD2. The CDR3 spans 18 residues. Germline CDR1 reads SGHNT; CDR2 reads YYREEE (reference sequence). The DNA for the CDR3 is TGTGCCAGCAGCTCTCCCTGGAGCGGGGGCCCGAACACTGGGGAGCTGTTTTTT. This translates into CASSSPWSGGPNTGELFF.

The chain uses TRBV19 and TRBJ1-6, with D perhaps matching TRBD1 (5 bases). V was clipped by 4 bases and J by 5 bases, with 9 bases between them. This CDR3 contains 14 residues. In germline, CDR1 is LNHDA, CDR2 SQIVND (reference sequence). CDR3 residues: CASSTDSNNSPLHF. DNA of the CDR3: TGTGCCAGTAGTACAGACAGTAATAATTCACCCCTCCACTTT.

This clone was seen only once. This chain joins TRBV9 and TRBJ1-5, with 7 bases identical to TRBD1. The V segment lost 4 bases and the J segment 2 bases; nucleotides outside the gene matches: 3. The germline V gene encodes CDR1 SGDLS and CDR2 YYNGEE. The CDR3 loop spans 14 amino acids. The CDR3 region has the DNA TGTGCCAGCAGCAACGGACAGGGCAATCAGCCCCAGCATTTT. The encoded protein is CASSNGQGNQPQHF.

The chain recombines TRBV2 with TRBJ2-7; D not resolved. This CDR3 is built from 12 residues. Trimming shortened V by 4 bases and J by 7 bases, and 11 bases separated the two germline ends. CDR1 and CDR2 (germline): SNHLY, FYNNEI. This CDR3 is CASSADSREQYF. Here the CDR3 DNA reads TGTGCCAGCAGTGCCGACTCTAGGGAGCAGTACTTC.

V and J are TRBV7-3 and TRBJ1-1; TRBD1 agrees at 7 bases. The germline V gene encodes CDR1 SGHTA and CDR2 FQGTGA. With V trimmed by 5 bases and J by 1 base, 4 bases remained unmatched. The CDR3 loop spans 14 amino acids. The CDR3 region is CASSVQGTNTEAFF. The CDR3 DNA is TGTGCCAGCAGCGTACAGGGGACGAACACTGAAGCTTTCTTT. The full variable domain, rest sourced from reference TRBV7-3 and TRBJ1-1, is GAGVSQTPSNKVTEKGKYVELRCDPISGHTALYWYRQSLGQGPEFLIYFQGTGAADDSGLPNDRFFAVRPEGSVSTLKIQRTERGDSAVYLCASSVQGTNTEAFFGQGTRLTVV.

This clone was picked up a small number of times. The chain carries TRBV7-9 and TRBJ2-5; 9 bases fit TRBD1. Germline CDR1 and CDR2: SEHNR and FQNEAQ (reference sequence). The CDR3 totals 15 residues. V lost 5 bases and J lost 5; bases outside the gene matches: 9. CDR3 nucleotide sequence: TGTGCCAGCAGCGTATGGACAGGGGAGAGGGAGACCCAGTACTTC. Amino acids: CASSVWTGERETQYF.

The chain employs TRBV5-1 and TRBJ1-1; no clear D gene. The CDR3 runs 13 residues. V gave up 0 bases and J gave up 5 bases, with 8 bases separating them. Germline CDR1 SGHRS, CDR2 YFSETQ. This chain's CDR3 is CASSLDPGTEAFF. CDR3 nucleotide sequence: TGCGCCAGCAGCTTGGACCCGGGGACTGAAGCTTTCTTT.

The gene calls are TRBV6-1 and TRBJ2-7, with a possible D match to TRBD2 (6 bases). Germline-derived CDR1 and CDR2 are MNHNS and SASEGT. This CDR3 is built from 16 residues. Trimming removed 2 bases from V and 0 bases from J, with 14 bases in between. The CDR3, as DNA: TGTGCCAGCAGTGAATACGGGAGCTCCTCCTCCTACGAGCAGTACTTC. It codes for CASSEYGSSSSYEQYF.

This chain uses TRBV7-6 with TRBJ1-5; 9 bases are a match to TRBD1. V lost 1 base, J lost 3 bases, and 4 bases stayed unmatched. The germline CDR1 and CDR2 sequences are SGHVS and FNYEAQ. There are 16 residues in the CDR3. The CDR3 region is CASSLGTGDFNQPQHF. DNA of the CDR3: TGTGCCAGCAGCTTAGGGACAGGGGATTTCAATCAGCCCCAGCATTTT. Complete variable domain (other parts from reference TRBV7-6 and TRBJ1-5): GAGVSQSPRYKVTKRGQDVALRCDPISGHVSLYWYRQALGQGPEFLTYFNYEAQQDKSGLPNDRFSAERPEGSISTLTIQRTEQRDSAMYRCASSLGTGDFNQPQHFGDGTRLSIL.

The chain combines TRBV5-1 with TRBJ1-1, with D tentatively TRBD1 (6 bases). CDR3 length: 12 amino acids. The germline gives CDR1 SGHRS, CDR2 YFSETQ. The V and J ends lost 4 bases and 3 bases respectively, with 7 bases between them. CDR3 loop: CASSKGDTEAFF. In DNA, the CDR3 is TGCGCCAGCAGCAAGGGGGACACTGAAGCTTTCTTT.

A remark on this clone: Mismatch with germline at one junction end may stem from a read error. The chain combines TRBV7-9 with TRBJ1-1; D call uncertain. Looked up from germline, CDR1 is SEHNR and CDR2 is FQNEAQ (reference sequence). The CDR3 consists of 12 residues. CDR3 sequence (DNA): TGTTCCAGCACCCCTCGGAACACTGAAGCTTTCTTT. Protein product: CSSTPRNTEAFF.

The rearrangement links TRBV4-1 to TRBJ2-1; TRBD1 agrees at 8 bases. Germline values: CDR1 MGHRA, CDR2 YSYEKL. The CDR3 contains 15 residues. V shed 1 base and J 4 bases; nucleotides not matched to a gene: 3. Written as DNA, the CDR3 is TGCGCCAGCAGCCAAGCGGGACAGGCTTACAATGAGCAGTTCTTC. Translation gives CASSQAGQAYNEQFF.

This clone was counted only a few times. V and J are TRBV19 and TRBJ1-2, with D unresolved. This CDR3 comprises 13 residues. Germline lookup yields CDR1 LNHDA and CDR2 SQIVND (reference sequence). Deletions cut 3 bases from V and 3 bases from J, with 8 bases between. Here the CDR3 DNA reads TGTGCCAGTAGTATCCAGGCCCACTATGGCTACACCTTC. It is translated as CASSIQAHYGYTF.

This chain links TRBV10-2 with TRBJ1-2; D gene unclear. The V and J ends lost 7 bases and 7 bases respectively, with 13 bases between them. The germline V gene encodes CDR1 WSHSY and CDR2 SAAADI. This CDR3 is 12 amino acids long. This CDR3 is CASTPTTGGYTF. The CDR3 bases are TGCGCCAGCACGCCAACCACTGGTGGCTACACCTTC.

The sample holds a few counts of this clone. The V and J genes are TRBV13 and TRBJ1-1; tentative D call: TRBD1 (5 bases). Looked up from germline, CDR1 is PRHDT and CDR2 is FYEKMQ (reference sequence). Trimming removed 6 bases from V and 4 bases from J, with 12 bases in between. CDR3 length: 13 amino acids. The CDR3 is CASSVGVPTEAFF. The CDR3, as DNA: TGTGCCAGCAGTGTAGGGGTTCCCACTGAAGCTTTCTTT.

The gene calls are TRBV6-1 and TRBJ1-1, with 8 bases aligning to TRBD1. CDR3 length: 13 residues. V lost 5 bases, J lost 4 bases, and 3 bases stayed unmatched. Germline CDR1 and CDR2: MNHNS and SASEGT. CDR3 amino acids: CASSLQGGTEAFF. The CDR3 DNA reads TGTGCCAGCAGTCTACAGGGGGGCACTGAAGCTTTCTTT.

V and J are TRBV6-5 and TRBJ1-1, with 9 positions matching TRBD1. V was clipped by 0 bases and J by 3 bases; unmatched bases: 5. CDR3 length: 16 amino acids. Germline-derived CDR1 and CDR2 are MNHEY and SVGAGI. This CDR3 is CASSYSGQGRYTEAFF. CDR3 sequence (DNA): TGTGCCAGCAGTTACTCAGGACAGGGGAGGTACACTGAAGCTTTCTTT.

The chain carries TRBV15 and TRBJ2-7; possible D gene TRBD1, 6 bases. This CDR3 is 13 amino acids long. Trimming removed 0 bases at V and 6 bases at J, with 9 bases between. Germline V gives CDR1 LNHNV, CDR2 YYDKDF (reference sequence). The CDR3 nucleotides read TGTGCCACCAGCAGAGAAGGGGGTGGCGAGCAGTACTTC. This codes for CATSREGGGEQYF.

This chain connects TRBV9 to TRBJ1-2; TRBD1 is a possible D gene (5 bases). This CDR3 comprises 11 residues. CDR1 and CDR2 (germline): SGDLS, YYNGEE. V was clipped by 4 bases and J by 8 bases, with 9 bases between them. CDR3 sequence (DNA): TGTGCCAGCAGCTCAGGGTCCGGCTACACCTTC. Amino acids: CASSSGSGYTF. The whole variable domain, filled in from reference TRBV9 and TRBJ1-2, reads DSGVTQTPKHLITATGQRVTLRCSPRSGDLSVYWYQQSLDQGLQFLIQYYNGEERAKGNILERFSAQQFPDLHSELNLSSLELGDSALYFCASSSGSGYTFGSGTRLTVV.

The chain joins TRBV9 to TRBJ1-4; D is ambiguous. The V end lost 0 bases, the J end lost 2 bases, and 5 bases lay between the germline ends. Germline CDR1 and CDR2: SGDLS and YYNGEE. CDR3 length: 14 amino acids. In nucleotides, the CDR3 is TGTGCCAGCAGCGTAGGAGGGACTAATGAAAAACTGTTTTTT. Its protein product is CASSVGGTNEKLFF.